These 10 T cell receptor beta chains were all obtained from the same sample, sequenced in a study of T cells in Graves' hyperthyroidism and ophthalmopathy. What was amplified from RNA transcripts were TCR beta CDR3 regions. TCR CDR3 underwent first-round RT-PCR with the HTBI primer set. TCRdb processed the multiplex PCR reads anew with MiXCR; each CDR3 protein has one entry. The sample lists 450,000 to 700,000 distinct CDR3 sequences, roughly 46% occurring once. Material: peripheral blood or thyroid tissue (not recorded which). These receptors were taken from an adult woman with Graves' disease, either hyperthyroidism or ophthalmopathy (not recorded which).

A few counts support this clonotype. The chain has TRBV11-2 and TRBJ1-6; maybe TRBD1 (6 bases). The CDR3 sequence is 15 residues long. The germline V gene encodes CDR1 SGHAT and CDR2 FQNNGV. V was clipped by 0 bases and J by 8 bases, with 11 bases between them. Here the CDR3 DNA reads TGTGCCAGCAGCTTAGACAGGGGCCCTTATTCACCCCTCCACTTT. Its translation is CASSLDRGPYSPLHF.

This clonotype was detected ten times or more. The chain combines TRBV14 with TRBJ1-2; 7 bases fit TRBD1. The CDR3 sequence is 16 residues long. Germline lookup yields CDR1 SGHDN and CDR2 FVKESK. The V segment lost 5 bases and the J segment 3 bases; nucleotides outside the gene matches: 12. CDR3 region: CASSVHRGRGDYGYTF. CDR3 bases: TGTGCCAGCAGCGTTCACAGGGGAAGAGGGGACTATGGCTACACCTTC.

This clonotype was seen repeatedly, ten times or more. Here the CDR3 reads CSARAGTGAIYGYTF. CDR3 DNA: TGCAGTGCTAGGGCAGGGACAGGGGCAATCTATGGCTACACCTTC. The chain carries TRBV20-1 and TRBJ1-2; 10 bases are a match to TRBD1. Germline trimming cut 3 bases from V and 4 bases from J; bases unmatched to any gene: 8. The CDR3 has 15 amino acids. CDR1 and CDR2 from the germline V gene are DFQATT and SNEGSKA (reference sequence).

This clonotype has just a few counts. This rearrangement joins TRBV12-3 or TRBV12-4 to TRBJ2-7, with 7 positions matching TRBD2. The V segment lost 5 bases and the J segment 3 bases; nucleotides outside the gene matches: 10. This CDR3 has 15 amino acids. CDR3 in amino acids: CASSPPGVAGYEQYF. The DNA of the CDR3 is TGTGCCAGCAGTCCTCCCGGGGTAGCGGGCTACGAGCAGTACTTC.

The chain employs TRBV10-1 and TRBJ2-5, with D possibly TRBD1 on 6 matching bases. Deletions cut 3 bases from V and 5 bases from J, with 19 bases between. Germline assignment: CDR1 WNHNN and CDR2 SYGVQD (reference sequence). The CDR3 extends over 16 amino acids. CDR3: CASSDGDNGFEETQYF. The CDR3 nucleotides read TGCGCCAGCAGTGATGGGGACAATGGCTTTGAGGAGACCCAGTACTTC.

A note on this clonotype: One end of the junction varies from germline; a read error may be responsible. The V and J genes are TRBV29-1 and TRBJ1-2; tentatively, D is TRBD1 (5 bases). CDR3 length: 8 residues. Germline loops: CDR1 SQVTM, CDR2 ANQGSEA. The CDR3 is CSVTVYSF. CDR3 nucleotides: TGCAGCGTGACAGTCTACTCCTTC.

This clonotype was counted once. One junction end does not reproduce the germline sequence, and a read error may be involved. The chain employs TRBV10-2 and TRBJ1-2, with D possibly being TRBD1 (6 bases). Germline CDR1 is WSHSY and CDR2 is SAAADI. The CDR3 runs to 14 residues. The CDR3 DNA follows: TGTGCCAGCAGCCCAGGAGGGGGGGCGCTCGGCTACACCTTC. Amino acid sequence: CASSPGGGALGYTF.

The gene calls are TRBV10-3 and TRBJ1-2; a weak D match, TRBD1 (6 bases). Trimming removed 6 bases from V and 8 bases from J, with 19 bases in between. The germline CDR1 and CDR2 sequences are ENHRY and SYGVKD. CDR3 length equals 14 residues. CDR3 bases: TGTGCCATCAGGGACAGTCGAGAGGGTGACGGCTACACCTTC. This codes for CAIRDSREGDGYTF.

The chain links TRBV7-3 to TRBJ2-7; D is possibly TRBD2 (8 bases). Germline CDR1 is SGHTA and CDR2 is FQGTGA. This CDR3 has 16 amino acids. Trimming took off 5 bases at V and 9 bases at J, with 26 bases between the two ends. This CDR3 reads CASSPDRVAGLGRQYF. Here the CDR3 DNA reads TGTGCCAGCAGCCCCGACAGGGTAGCGGGACTCGGAAGGCAGTACTTC. Full variable domain (missing parts from reference TRBV7-3 and TRBJ2-7): GAGVSQTPSNKVTEKGKYVELRCDPISGHTALYWYRQSLGQGPEFLIYFQGTGAADDSGLPNDRFFAVRPEGSVSTLKIQRTERGDSAVYLCASSPDRVAGLGRQYFGPGTRLTVT.

This clonotype was observed a single time. The J gene is TRBJ2-5, the V gene TRBV29-1; possible D gene TRBD2, 5 bases. V dropped 8 bases and J dropped 1 base, with 11 bases sitting between them. This CDR3 spans 12 amino acids. Germline V gives CDR1 SQVTM, CDR2 ANQGSEA. CDR3 sequence: CSTQRLQETQYF. CDR3 coding DNA: TGCAGCACCCAGCGGCTCCAAGAGACCCAGTACTTC.